This T cell receptor beta chain originates from a study of blood T cell repertoires in COVID-19. How the authors handled the data: Estimation of nucleated cell counts relied on the amplification of reference gene primers. Sequenced by immunoSEQ multiplex PCR; TCRdb stores in-frame clones only, minus some. D and trimming were read from the DNA, whereas the V and J calls and clone size are those reported in that table. The profile shows approximately 210,000 clones, 70% to 90% of them singletons. Germline V gives CDR1 KGHSH, CDR2 LQKENI. This CDR3 contains 14 residues. V lost 2 bases, J lost 10 bases, and 5 bases stayed unmatched.

This chain connects TRBV18 to TRBJ1-6, with TRBD1 matching over 7 bases. Sequencing input: PBMCs or T cells enriched from blood (not recorded which). The receptor comes from a woman aged 18-29 years who had recovered from COVID-19. The CDR3, as DNA: TGTGCCAGCTCACCAGAGACAGGGAGGTCACCCCTCCACTTT. This translates into CASSPETGRSPLHF.